The next 10 T cell receptor beta chains were all read from a single sample in a study of T-cell memory formation after mild COVID-19. TCRdb called the 5' RACE reads again in MiXCR, with one record for every CDR3 protein. The sample has about 400,000 distinct CDR3 sequences; under 15% are singletons. Sequencing used PBMCs or a T cell subset sorted from them (not recorded which). These receptors were obtained from a man between 18 and 35 years old who had mild COVID-19 (a few samples of this study predate the infection). Cell type and time point are not known.

This clonotype was observed a handful of times. This sequence joins TRBV27 and TRBJ2-3, with TRBD1 matching over 7 bases. Unmatched junction bases numbered 10, after V lost 5 bases and J lost 5 bases. CDR1 is MNHEY, CDR2 SMNVEV, per germline (reference sequence). The CDR3 covers 15 residues. The CDR3, as DNA: TGTGCCAGCAGTCCCCAGAGACAGGGTAAAGATACGCAGTATTTT. This encodes CASSPQRQGKDTQYF.

The chain joins TRBV7-9 to TRBJ2-7, with no clear D. The V end lost 3 bases, the J end lost 5 bases, and 8 bases lay between the germline ends. Germline V gives CDR1 SEHNR, CDR2 FQNEAQ (reference sequence). The CDR3 loop spans 12 amino acids. The CDR3, as DNA: TGTGCCAGCAGCTTTTCTGGCGACGAGCAGTACTTC. This codes for CASSFSGDEQYF.

The chain carries TRBV6-5 and TRBJ2-5; no clear D. The CDR3 extends over 14 amino acids. Looked up from germline, CDR1 is MNHEY and CDR2 is SVGAGI. V dropped 0 bases and J dropped 1 base, with 6 bases sitting between them. This CDR3 reads CASSYSIAQETQYF. CDR3 DNA sequence: TGTGCCAGCAGTTACTCGATTGCCCAAGAGACCCAGTACTTC.

The chain uses TRBV7-2 and TRBJ1-1; D perhaps matches TRBD1 (6 bases). Per germline, CDR1 SGHTA and CDR2 FQGNSA. The ends were cut back, 0 bases at V and 11 bases at J, with 19 bases in the middle. CDR3 length: 15 amino acids. This CDR3 reads CASSLAAAGARWAFF. Here the CDR3 DNA reads TGTGCCAGCAGCTTAGCGGCGGCAGGGGCTCGCTGGGCTTTCTTT.

V usage is TRBV6-2 or TRBV6-3 and J usage is TRBJ2-1, with 7 bases fitting TRBD1. From germline, CDR1 is MNHEY and CDR2 SVGEGT. The CDR3 totals 14 residues. V trimming: 5 bases; J trimming: 4 bases; junction bases outside the gene matches: 5. The chain's CDR3 is CASSLGQQYNEQFF. Here the CDR3 DNA reads TGTGCCAGCAGTCTGGGACAGCAATACAATGAGCAGTTCTTC.

The rearrangement links TRBV5-1 to TRBJ2-5, with 9 bases fitting TRBD1. CDR1 is SGHRS, CDR2 YFSETQ, per germline. The CDR3 loop spans 14 amino acids. The V segment lost 4 bases and the J segment 2 bases; nucleotides outside the gene matches: 3. The CDR3 DNA reads as TGCGCCAGCAGCCAGGGGACAGGGCAAGAGACCCAGTACTTC. Protein: CASSQGTGQETQYF.

The chain combines TRBV25-1 with TRBJ2-5, with 11 nucleotides matching TRBD2. With 3 bases clipped from V and 1 base from J, the junction kept 7 bases outside the gene matches. This CDR3 region has 17 residues. Germline lookup yields CDR1 MGHDK and CDR2 SYGVNS. In DNA, the CDR3 is TGTGCCAGCAGTGACCCCTCTAGCGGGGGGCCCCAAGAGACCCAGTACTTC. Its protein is CASSDPSSGGPQETQYF.

In this sample, this clonotype turned up a few times. V is TRBV7-2 and J is TRBJ2-4, with TRBD1 as a possible D gene (7 bases). The germline V and J ends were trimmed by 3 bases and 2 bases, with 20 bases remaining between them. Per the germline V gene, CDR1 is SGHTA and CDR2 is FQGNSA. The CDR3 has 18 amino acids. This chain's CDR3 is CASSLGGYRGRTKNIQYF. The CDR3 region has the DNA TGTGCCAGCAGCTTGGGGGGATACAGGGGTCGAACCAAAAACATTCAGTACTTC.

This clonotype was counted only a few times. The J gene is TRBJ2-7, the V gene TRBV7-3; a weak D match, TRBD1 (7 bases). This CDR3 comprises 13 residues. Germline values: CDR1 SGHTA, CDR2 FQGTGA. The V end lost 3 bases, the J end lost 5 bases, and 11 bases lay between the germline ends. CDR3 in DNA: TGTGCCAGCAGCTTCCAGGGGGGCCACGAGCAGTACTTC. It codes for CASSFQGGHEQYF.

The V gene is TRBV11-2, the J gene TRBJ2-7; D is ambiguous. This CDR3 region has 13 residues. The V and J ends lost 4 bases and 2 bases respectively, with 9 bases between them. Per the germline V gene, CDR1 is SGHAT and CDR2 is FQNNGV. The CDR3 DNA is TGTGCCAGCAGCTATAGCTCGGCCTACGAGCAGTACGTC. As protein: CASSYSSAYEQYV.